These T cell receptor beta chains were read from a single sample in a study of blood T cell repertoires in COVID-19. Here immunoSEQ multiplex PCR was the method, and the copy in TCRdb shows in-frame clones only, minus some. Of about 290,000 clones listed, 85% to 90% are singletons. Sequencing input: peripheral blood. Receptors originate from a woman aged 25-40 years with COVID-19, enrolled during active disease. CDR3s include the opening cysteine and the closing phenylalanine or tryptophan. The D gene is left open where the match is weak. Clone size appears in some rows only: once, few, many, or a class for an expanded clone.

CASSQEHYGPLTDTQYF	TGTGCCAGCAGCCAAGAACATTATGGCCCCCTCACAGATACGCAGTATTTT	TRBJ2-3	TRBV14	-	-
CASSPPGTRQETQYF	TGTGCCAGCAGCCCCCCCGGGACTAGACAAGAGACCCAGTACTTC	TRBJ2-5	TRBV3-1/TRBV3-2	TRBD2	-
CASSEQGTNYGYTF	TGCGCCAGCAGCGAACAGGGGACTAACTATGGCTACACCTTC	TRBJ1-2	TRBV10-1	TRBD1	once
CASSIERGSADTQYF	TGTGCCAGCAGCATAGAGCGGGGGTCGGCAGATACGCAGTATTTT	TRBJ2-3	TRBV5-6	TRBD2	-
CASSPTGMNTEAFF	TGTGCCAGCAGCCCTACAGGCATGAACACTGAAGCTTTCTTT	TRBJ1-1	TRBV5-8	-	-
CASSSLDIRQFF	TGTGCCAGCAGCTCTCTGGACATTCGGCAGTTCTTC	TRBJ2-1	TRBV5-6	-	-
CSVTVDYGYTF	TGCAGCGTTACGGTGGACTATGGCTACACCTTC	TRBJ1-2	TRBV29-1	-	-
CASSPGLAGGPSYEQYF	TGTGCCAGCAGCCCAGGACTAGCGGGGGGACCCTCCTACGAGCAGTACTTC	TRBJ2-7	TRBV3-1/TRBV3-2	TRBD2	-
CASSLGTGGNYGYTF	TGTGCCAGCAGCTTAGGAACAGGGGGAAACTATGGCTACACCTTC	TRBJ1-2	TRBV7-9	TRBD1	-
CASRRSSYEQYF	TGTGCCAGCAGACGCAGCTCCTACGAGCAGTACTTC	TRBJ2-7	TRBV27	-	-
CASQDYYNEQFF	TGTGCCAGCCAGGACTATTACAATGAGCAGTTCTTC	TRBJ2-1	TRBV6-5	-	-
CASSFQGISYEQYF	TGTGCCAGCAGCTTCCAGGGGATTTCCTACGAGCAGTACTTC	TRBJ2-7	TRBV5-6	-	-